The clone carrying this T cell receptor beta chain was seen at least ten times. Antigen unknown. Individual cDNA molecules each received unique molecular identifiers attached to them. One entry per CDR3 protein, called by TCRdb with MiXCR from the 5' RACE reads. The repertoire holds over 50,000 distinct CDR3 sequences, with 11% as singletons. This sample stems from a study of early T cells in non-severe SARS-CoV-2 infection. Across the study: The sequenced material was bulk RNA from unsorted whole blood, and its chains were unpaired. Findings and limits, study-wide: Lookups in VDJdb leaned toward anti-spike CD8 responses and missed private and CD4 specificities.

The CDR3 covers 15 residues. Germline CDR1 and CDR2: SGHTA and FQGNSA. V was pared by 6 bases and J by 6 bases, with 10 bases of the junction left unmatched. The sequence derives from an adult who was a healthcare worker with PCR-confirmed SARS-CoV-2 infection or an uninfected control (not recorded which). The rearrangement links TRBV7-2 to TRBJ2-5; 10 bases map to TRBD2. Material: whole blood. The CDR3 protein is CASRSSGGLGKTQYF. The CDR3 region has the DNA TGTGCCAGCAGAAGTAGCGGGGGGCTTGGGAAGACCCAGTACTTC.